These 26 T cell receptor beta chains originate from one sample sequenced in a study of T cell changes during pregnancy in multiple sclerosis. The assay was immunoSEQ multiplex PCR, and TCRdb's table has in-frame clones only and misses some. The table shows about 56,000 clones, with about nine tenths occurring only once. The sequences come from CD4+ T cells from peripheral blood mononuclear cells, collected in the third trimester of pregnancy. All receptors derive from a female donor with multiple sclerosis, enrolled in a pregnancy study.

This sequence joins TRBV6-5 and TRBJ2-3; 11 nucleotides match TRBD2. Germline V lookup: CDR1 MNHEY, CDR2 SVGAGI. V lost 5 bases, J lost 4 bases, and 5 bases stayed unmatched. The CDR3 is 15 residues long. CDR3 in amino acids: CASSIAGGPPDTQYF. The CDR3 DNA reads TGTGCCAGCAGTATAGCGGGGGGGCCGCCAGATACGCAGTATTTT.

DNA for the CDR3: TGTGCCAGCAGCCAGGACAGCAACTATGGCTACACCTTC. Its protein is CASSQDSNYGYTF. The V gene is TRBV5-4, the J gene TRBJ1-2; D possibly corresponds to TRBD1 (6 bases). Trimming left V 4 bases short and J 2 bases short, with 9 bases between. Germline assignment: CDR1 SGHNT and CDR2 YYREEE (reference sequence). CDR3 length equals 13 residues.

The CDR3 bases are TGCGCCAGCAGCCAAGATCGGAGAACCGGGGAGCTGTTTTTT. This encodes CASSQDRRTGELFF. The chain is built from TRBV4-1 and TRBJ2-2; no definite D call. Trimming cost V 0 bases and J 5 bases, with 7 bases left between them. The CDR3 loop spans 14 amino acids. Germline values: CDR1 MGHRA, CDR2 YSYEKL.

The CDR3 is CASSGQGANGYTF. The CDR3 nucleotides are TGTGCCAGCAGCGGACAGGGGGCGAACGGCTACACCTTC. The chain combines TRBV5-4 with TRBJ1-2, with TRBD1 identical over 11 bases. The CDR3 contains 13 residues. The junction had 4 bases not matched to a gene; V was cut back by 4 bases and J by 8 bases. Germline CDR1 is SGHNT and CDR2 is YYREEE (reference sequence).

V gene TRBV19 combines with J gene TRBJ1-5, with D maybe TRBD1 (5 bases). Germline-derived CDR1 and CDR2 are LNHDA and SQIVND (reference sequence). Trimming removed 4 bases at V and 0 bases at J, with 13 bases between. The CDR3 totals 16 residues. The CDR3 region is CASSTNRISSNQPQHF. The CDR3 bases are TGTGCCAGTAGTACCAACAGGATTTCTAGCAATCAGCCCCAGCATTTT.

CDR3 in DNA: TGTGCCAGCAGCCCGGGACAGGGGACCTCCGAGCAGTACTTC. Its protein product is CASSPGQGTSEQYF. The V gene is TRBV6-5, the J gene TRBJ2-7, with TRBD1 matching 10 bases. Germline CDR1 is MNHEY and CDR2 is SVGAGI. Trimming at V came to 6 bases and at J to 6 bases, leaving 8 bases not matched to a gene. The CDR3 runs 14 residues.

The V gene is TRBV11-1, the J gene TRBJ1-1; D might be TRBD1 (6 bases). The ends were cut back, 3 bases at V and 7 bases at J, with 9 bases in the middle. The germline V gene has CDR1 SGHAT and CDR2 FQDESV (reference sequence). The CDR3 loop spans 12 amino acids. DNA for the CDR3: TGTGCCAGCAGCTTCGGGGACATTGAAGCTTTCTTT. Its translation is CASSFGDIEAFF.

CDR3 sequence (DNA): TGTGCCAGCAGCATGGGGACAGTAGAGACCCAGTACTTC. Translation gives CASSMGTVETQYF. The chain carries TRBV11-2 and TRBJ2-5; 7 nucleotides match TRBD1. V was pared by 5 bases and J by 4 bases, with 4 bases of the junction left unmatched. CDR1 and CDR2 from the germline V gene are SGHAT and FQNNGV. This CDR3 has 13 amino acids.

The rearrangement uses TRBV6-5 and TRBJ1-3; 7 positions match TRBD1. The CDR3 runs 15 residues. Germline V CDR1 and CDR2: MNHEY, SVGAGI. V shed 6 bases and J 4 bases; nucleotides not matched to a gene: 9. The CDR3 DNA is TGTGCCAGCAGCCCCGGCACAGGGGAGGGAAACACCATATATTTT. Translated, it gives CASSPGTGEGNTIYF.

V and J are TRBV6-1 and TRBJ2-1, with TRBD2 matching over 11 bases. This CDR3 spans 16 amino acids. Germline V CDR1 and CDR2: MNHNS, SASEGT. The ends lost 1 base at V and 10 bases at J; junction bases unmatched: 9. CDR3 sequence reads: CASSEGLAGTSGEQFF. The CDR3 DNA reads as TGTGCCAGCAGTGAAGGACTAGCGGGGACCTCGGGGGAGCAGTTCTTC.

The J gene is TRBJ2-7, the V gene TRBV5-6; a weak D match, TRBD1 (6 bases). The CDR3 has 16 residues. Germline CDR1 SGHDT, CDR2 YYEEEE. Trimming took 0 bases from V and 4 from J, leaving 17 bases between them. The CDR3 spells CASSLELVHRVYEQYF. The CDR3 nucleotides read TGTGCCAGCAGCTTGGAATTGGTCCACAGGGTTTACGAGCAGTACTTC.

The chain joins TRBV5-4 to TRBJ1-4, with a possible D match to TRBD1 (6 bases). This CDR3 is built from 13 residues. V was cut by 2 bases and J by 8 bases, with 10 bases left in between. Germline V gene data show CDR1 as SGHNT and CDR2 as YYREEE (reference sequence). Here the CDR3 reads CASSFGGLEKLFF. The CDR3 DNA reads as TGTGCCAGCAGCTTCGGGGGGCTGGAAAAACTGTTTTTT.

CDR3 DNA: TGTGCCAGCAGCTCCCGGACATTTGGGGATACGCAGTATTTT. Its protein product is CASSSRTFGDTQYF. The V and J genes are TRBV11-3 and TRBJ2-3; a weak D match, TRBD1 (5 bases). The CDR3 contains 14 residues. Germline CDR1 reads SGHNT; CDR2 reads YENEEA. V dropped 4 bases and J dropped 6 bases, with 14 bases sitting between them.

This clone was seen a few times. V and J are TRBV10-1 and TRBJ2-1; 8 bases map to TRBD1. V trimming: 6 bases; J trimming: 4 bases; junction bases outside the gene matches: 5. There are 14 residues in the CDR3. Germline loops: CDR1 WNHNN, CDR2 SYGVQD (reference sequence). The CDR3 loop reads CASSPGQGYNEQFF. The CDR3 DNA reads as TGCGCCAGCAGCCCCGGACAGGGATACAATGAGCAGTTCTTC.

The chain recombines TRBV19 with TRBJ1-1; maybe TRBD1 (5 bases). The V end lost 1 base, the J end lost 6 bases, and 15 bases lay between the germline ends. Germline V gene data show CDR1 as LNHDA and CDR2 as SQIVND (reference sequence). This CDR3 is built from 15 residues. CDR3 sequence (DNA): TGTGCCAGTAGTATAGGCGGTCCCCCGGGGGCTGAAGCTTTCTTT. Translated: CASSIGGPPGAEAFF.

The chain employs TRBV7-8 and TRBJ2-1; 7 bases are a match to TRBD2. The CDR3 consists of 16 residues. The germline V gene encodes CDR1 SGHVS and CDR2 FQNEAQ. Germline trimming cut 1 base from V and 6 bases from J; bases unmatched to any gene: 9. In DNA, the CDR3 is TGTGCCAGCAGCTTAGAAGGGAAGCGGGGCCTCAATGAGCAGTTCTTC. It translates to CASSLEGKRGLNEQFF.

A few counts support this clone. The rearrangement links TRBV7-3 to TRBJ1-1; 9 nucleotides match TRBD1. The V and J ends lost 5 bases and 3 bases, in that order; junction bases with no gene match: 4. Germline V gene sequence: CDR1 SGHTA, CDR2 FQGTGA. This CDR3 spans 14 amino acids. The CDR3 DNA reads as TGTGCCAGCAGCACGGGACAGGGAGACACTGAAGCTTTCTTT. It codes for CASSTGQGDTEAFF.

The table lists this clone with a few counts. J is TRBJ2-1 and V is TRBV7-2, with TRBD2 identical over 9 bases. The CDR3 has 15 residues. Germline trimming cut 5 bases from V and 10 bases from J; bases unmatched to any gene: 12. Germline CDR1 and CDR2: SGHTA and FQGNSA. The CDR3 coding sequence is TGTGCCAGCAGCGAGGCGGGGCTAGCGGGGATCGAGCAGTTCTTC. Residues: CASSEAGLAGIEQFF.

The chain carries TRBV9 and TRBJ1-1; D might be TRBD1 (5 bases). The germline V and J ends were trimmed by 3 bases and 1 base, with 16 bases remaining between them. Looked up from germline, CDR1 is SGDLS and CDR2 is YYNGEE. The CDR3 contains 16 residues. Written as DNA, the CDR3 is TGTGCCAGCAGCGGTGGGCCCCGGGGGAGGAACACTGAAGCTTTCTTT. Amino acid sequence: CASSGGPRGRNTEAFF.

The CDR3 DNA reads as TGTGCCTGGAACCCAGCGGGGGGAGGATCCTACGAGCAGTACTTC. It is translated as CAWNPAGGGSYEQYF. The V call is TRBV30, the J call TRBJ2-7; 9 nucleotides agree with TRBD2. Germline V CDR1 and CDR2: GTSNPN, SVGIG (reference sequence). The CDR3 has 15 residues. Trimming at V came to 4 bases and at J to 1 base, leaving 8 bases not matched to a gene.

The chain joins TRBV11-2 to TRBJ1-2; 7 bases fit TRBD1. Unmatched junction bases numbered 16, after V lost 4 bases and J lost 8 bases. Germline CDR1 reads SGHAT; CDR2 reads FQNNGV. The CDR3 length is 16 residues. The CDR3 spells CASSSVGTAYTYGYTF. The CDR3 bases are TGTGCCAGCAGCTCAGTCGGGACAGCCTATACTTACGGCTACACCTTC.

This clone appeared a single time. This chain uses TRBV19 with TRBJ2-1, with a weak D call TRBD2 (5 bases). The length of the CDR3 is 10 residues. Germline V CDR1 and CDR2: LNHDA, SQIVND (reference sequence). The V end was cut by 5 bases, the J end by 9 bases, with 5 bases between. The CDR3: CASSAGEQFF. CDR3 in DNA: TGTGCCAGTAGTGCGGGTGAGCAGTTCTTC.

The chain carries TRBV9 and TRBJ1-5; D may be TRBD1 (5 bases). Germline CDR1 reads SGDLS; CDR2 reads YYNGEE. V was pared by 3 bases and J by 8 bases, with 18 bases between. The CDR3 consists of 15 residues. The CDR3 loop reads CASSAGRGVDEPQHF. The CDR3 region has the DNA TGTGCCAGCAGCGCCGGTCGGGGGGTTGATGAGCCCCAGCATTTT.

V and J are TRBV6-1 and TRBJ1-5, with 7 nucleotides matching TRBD1. CDR1 and CDR2 from the germline V gene are MNHNS and SASEGT. CDR3 length: 17 residues. The junction had 12 bases not matched to a gene; V was cut back by 4 bases and J by 3 bases. CDR3 loop: CASSARGASRYNQPQHF. Here the CDR3 DNA reads TGTGCCAGCAGTGCCAGGGGGGCAAGTCGGTACAATCAGCCCCAGCATTTT.

The chain employs TRBV6-1 and TRBJ2-3, with TRBD2 matching over 13 bases. This CDR3 has 15 residues. The trim removed 9 bases at V and 4 bases at J, leaving 7 bases unmatched. CDR1 and CDR2 (germline): MNHNS, SASEGT. DNA of the CDR3: TGTGCCAGTTTAGGACTAGCGGGGGTTTCAGATACGCAGTATTTT. This translates into CASLGLAGVSDTQYF.

V usage is TRBV9 and J usage is TRBJ2-5; weak D call: TRBD2 (6 bases). V gave up 0 bases and J gave up 5 bases, with 14 bases separating them. The CDR3 totals 15 residues. Germline CDR1 reads SGDLS; CDR2 reads YYNGEE. CDR3 DNA sequence: TGTGCCAGCAGCGTAGCTAGCGCCCTCGGGGAGACCCAGTACTTC. Its protein product is CASSVASALGETQYF.